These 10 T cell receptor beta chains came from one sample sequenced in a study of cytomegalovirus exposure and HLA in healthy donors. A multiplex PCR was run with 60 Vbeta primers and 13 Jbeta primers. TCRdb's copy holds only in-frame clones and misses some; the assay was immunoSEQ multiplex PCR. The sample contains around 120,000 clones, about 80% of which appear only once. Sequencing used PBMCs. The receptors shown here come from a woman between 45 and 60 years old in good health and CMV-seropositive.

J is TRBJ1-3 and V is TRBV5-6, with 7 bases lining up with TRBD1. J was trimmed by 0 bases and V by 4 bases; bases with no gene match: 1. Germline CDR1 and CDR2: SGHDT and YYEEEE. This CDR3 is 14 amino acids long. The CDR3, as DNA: TGTGCCAGCAGCGGGGACAGCTCTGGAAACACCATATATTTT. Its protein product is CASSGDSSGNTIYF.

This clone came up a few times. DNA of the CDR3: TGCGCCAGCAGCCCCCAGGGGGCGAACACCGGGGAGCTGTTTTTT. Its translation: CASSPQGANTGELFF. The chain uses TRBV5-1 and TRBJ2-2, with 7 bases lining up with TRBD1. J lost 0 bases, V lost 4 bases, and 3 bases had no gene match. This CDR3 contains 15 residues. The germline V gene has CDR1 SGHRS and CDR2 YFSETQ. The full variable domain, completed using reference TRBV5-1 and TRBJ2-2, is KAGVTQTPRYLIKTRGQQVTLSCSPISGHRSVSWYQQTPGQGLQFLFEYFSETQRNKGNFPGRFSGRQFSNSRSEMNVSTLELGDSALYLCASSPQGANTGELFFGEGSRLTVL.

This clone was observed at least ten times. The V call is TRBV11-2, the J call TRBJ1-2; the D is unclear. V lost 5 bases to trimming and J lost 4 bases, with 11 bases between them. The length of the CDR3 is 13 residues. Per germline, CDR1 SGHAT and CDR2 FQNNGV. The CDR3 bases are TGTGCCAGCAGCCCGACACGGATCTATGGCTACACCTTC. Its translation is CASSPTRIYGYTF.

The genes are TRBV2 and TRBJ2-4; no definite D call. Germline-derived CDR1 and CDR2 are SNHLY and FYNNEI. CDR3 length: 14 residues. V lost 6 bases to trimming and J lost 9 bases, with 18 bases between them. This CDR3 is CASSQTGNLSIQYF. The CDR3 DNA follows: TGTGCCAGCAGCCAGACTGGAAATTTGAGCATTCAGTACTTC.

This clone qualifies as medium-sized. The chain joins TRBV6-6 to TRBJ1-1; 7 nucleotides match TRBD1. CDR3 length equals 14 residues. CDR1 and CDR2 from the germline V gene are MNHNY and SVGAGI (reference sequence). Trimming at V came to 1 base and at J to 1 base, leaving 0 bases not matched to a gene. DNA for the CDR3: TGTGCCAGCAGTTACTGGGACAGGAACACTGAAGCTTTCTTT. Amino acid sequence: CASSYWDRNTEAFF.

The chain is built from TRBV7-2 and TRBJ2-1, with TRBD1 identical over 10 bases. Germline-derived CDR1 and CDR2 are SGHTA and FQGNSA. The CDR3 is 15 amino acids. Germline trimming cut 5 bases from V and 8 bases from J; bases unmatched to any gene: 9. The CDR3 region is CASSPSPDRGHEQFF. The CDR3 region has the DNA TGTGCCAGCAGCCCCAGCCCCGACAGGGGGCATGAGCAGTTCTTC.

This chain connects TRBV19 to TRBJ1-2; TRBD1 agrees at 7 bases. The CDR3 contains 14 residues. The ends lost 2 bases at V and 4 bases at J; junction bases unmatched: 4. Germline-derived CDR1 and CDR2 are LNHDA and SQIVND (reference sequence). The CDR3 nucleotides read TGTGCCAGTAGTATACAGGGGGGCCTCTATGGCTACACCTTC. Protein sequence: CASSIQGGLYGYTF.

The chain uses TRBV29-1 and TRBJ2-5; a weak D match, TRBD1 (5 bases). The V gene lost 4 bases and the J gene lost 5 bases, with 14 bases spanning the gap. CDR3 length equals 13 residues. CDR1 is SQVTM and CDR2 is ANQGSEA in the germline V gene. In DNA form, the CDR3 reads TGCAGCGTTGTTTGGGGCTACGTCGAGACCCAGTACTTC. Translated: CSVVWGYVETQYF.

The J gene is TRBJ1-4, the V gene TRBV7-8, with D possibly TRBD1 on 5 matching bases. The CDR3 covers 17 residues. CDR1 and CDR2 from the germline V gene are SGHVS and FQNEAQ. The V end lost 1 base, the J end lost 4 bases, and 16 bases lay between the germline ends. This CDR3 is CASSLVSGGIVNEKLFF. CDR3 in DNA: TGTGCCAGCAGCTTAGTATCTGGGGGGATTGTTAATGAAAAACTGTTTTTT.

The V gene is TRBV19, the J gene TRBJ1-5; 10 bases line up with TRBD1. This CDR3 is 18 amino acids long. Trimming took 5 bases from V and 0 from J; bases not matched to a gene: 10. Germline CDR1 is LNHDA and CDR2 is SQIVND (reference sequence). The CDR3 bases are TGTGCCAGTAGTGTCGGGGACAGGGGTATGGATAGCAATCAGCCCCAGCATTTT. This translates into CASSVGDRGMDSNQPQHF.